Below, 24 T cell receptor beta chains from the same sample are listed, as sequenced in a study of breast tumors, draining lymph nodes, adjacent tissues. The lymph nodes were axillary draining lymph nodes from breast cancer patients. TCRdb independently ran MiXCR on the multiplex PCR reads; one entry per CDR3 protein. The table has around 130,000 distinct CDR3 sequences, around a third seen once. The material sequenced was axillary lymph node tissue. The receptor set was obtained from a female donor with breast cancer. Some clones in this sample may be carry-over from other donors' samples.

This rearrangement joins TRBV20-1 to TRBJ1-5, with D maybe TRBD1 (5 bases). V was cut by 2 bases and J by 9 bases, with 14 bases left in between. The CDR3 totals 13 residues. The germline V gene has CDR1 DFQATT and CDR2 SNEGSKA (reference sequence). CDR3 region: CSARPQVGRPQHF. The CDR3 DNA is TGCAGTGCTAGACCACAGGTGGGCCGGCCCCAGCATTTT.

This clonotype was detected ten times or more. The chain recombines TRBV20-1 with TRBJ2-7, with 11 bases aligning to TRBD1. The CDR3 extends over 15 amino acids. Trimming cost V 5 bases and J 2 bases; bases outside gene matches: 8. In germline, CDR1 is DFQATT, CDR2 SNEGSKA (reference sequence). CDR3 bases: TGCAGTGCTGGGGGACAGGGGGGATTTGCCTACGAGCAGTACTTC. Encoded protein: CSAGGQGGFAYEQYF.

Many counts were recorded for this clonotype. The chain couples TRBV9 to TRBJ2-1; 11 bases fit TRBD2. V dropped 2 bases and J dropped 9; count of bases not matched to a gene: 7. Germline assignment: CDR1 SGDLS and CDR2 YYNGEE. This CDR3 has 15 residues. The CDR3 here is CASSVELAGAPEQFF. The CDR3 nucleotides read TGTGCCAGCAGCGTCGAACTAGCGGGGGCTCCTGAGCAGTTCTTC. The full variable domain, its missing parts supplied by reference TRBV9 and TRBJ2-1, is DSGVTQTPKHLITATGQRVTLRCSPRSGDLSVYWYQQSLDQGLQFLIQYYNGEERAKGNILERFSAQQFPDLHSELNLSSLELGDSALYFCASSVELAGAPEQFFGPGTRLTVL.

This clonotype was observed at least ten times. The V and J genes are TRBV6-6 and TRBJ1-2; tentatively, D is TRBD1 (6 bases). In germline, CDR1 is MNHNY, CDR2 SVGAGI (reference sequence). Trimming shortened V by 6 bases and J by 4 bases, and 15 bases separated the two germline ends. This CDR3 spans 14 amino acids. The CDR3 is CASSLGQPTYGYTF. CDR3 DNA sequence: TGTGCCAGCAGCCTCGGACAGCCAACCTATGGCTACACCTTC.

The rearrangement uses TRBV29-1 and TRBJ2-1, with 8 bases fitting TRBD1. Trimming took 8 bases from V and 10 from J; bases not matched to a gene: 13. Germline assignment: CDR1 SQVTM and CDR2 ANQGSEA. This CDR3 spans 13 amino acids. The chain's CDR3 is CSLIHRGIREQFF. The CDR3 DNA reads as TGCAGCTTGATCCACAGGGGGATCCGGGAGCAGTTCTTC.

This clonotype was seen at least ten times. The CDR3 is CASSSWGTSGAQQFF. The CDR3, as DNA: TGTGCCAGCAGTTCCTGGGGGACTAGCGGAGCACAGCAGTTCTTC. The V call is TRBV28, the J call TRBJ2-1; 11 bases map to TRBD2. CDR1 and CDR2 from the germline V gene are MDHEN and SYDVKM. The CDR3 covers 15 residues. V trimming: 4 bases; J trimming: 11 bases; junction bases outside the gene matches: 10.

Concerning this clonotype itself: At one end the junction does not follow the germline gene, possibly because of a read error. The rearrangement joins TRBV20-1 to TRBJ2-3; D is possibly TRBD1 or TRBD2 (5 bases each). Germline V gives CDR1 DFQATT, CDR2 SNEGSKA (reference sequence). The CDR3 is 15 residues long. The CDR3 nucleotides read TGCAGTGCTCAGGGATACTCGAAAGCGGCAGGTACGCGGTATTTT. Translating it yields CSAQGYSKAAGTRYF.

In this sample, this clonotype turned up a few times. A much larger clone is a single base away; this may be a read error. The chain combines TRBV5-4 with TRBJ2-2; 9 bases fit TRBD2. After removal of 4 bases from V and 6 bases from J, the junction contained 13 bases not matched to a gene. This CDR3 has 17 amino acids. CDR1 is SGHNT, CDR2 YYREEE, per germline (reference sequence). The CDR3 sequence is CASSAPTATSGAGELFF. CDR3 nucleotides: TGTGCCAGCAGCGCTCCAACCGCGACTAGCGGTGCCGGGGAGCTGTTTTTT.

This clonotype came up a few times. This chain connects TRBV3-1 to TRBJ2-6; TRBD1 or TRBD2 may be the D gene (6 bases each). Germline V gene lookup returns CDR1 LGHDT and CDR2 YNNKEL (reference sequence). With 3 bases removed from V and 0 bases from J, the gap between germline ends came to 18 bases. The CDR3 is 19 amino acids. The CDR3 spells CASSQRRRGATSGANVLTF. CDR3 coding DNA: TGTGCCAGCAGCCAGCGGCGGAGGGGGGCAACCTCTGGGGCCAACGTCCTGACTTTC.

This clonotype was counted many times. CDR3 sequence: CASSQEGPGMYQETQYF. The CDR3 DNA reads TGTGCCAGCAGCCAAGAAGGGCCTGGGATGTACCAAGAGACCCAGTACTTC. This chain connects TRBV11-2 to TRBJ2-5; D is unresolved. The length of the CDR3 is 17 residues. Looked up from germline, CDR1 is SGHAT and CDR2 is FQNNGV. Trimming left V 5 bases short and J 0 bases short, with 19 bases between. Together with reference TRBV11-2 and TRBJ2-5, the CDR3 gives the full variable domain: EAGVAQSPRYKIIEKRQSVAFWCNPISGHATLYWYQQILGQGPKLLIQFQNNGVVDDSQLPKDRFSAERLKGVDSTLKIQPAKLEDSAVYLCASSQEGPGMYQETQYFGPGTRLLVL.

Remarks on this clonotype: The germline gene is not matched at one end of the junction; a read error may be the cause. The chain joins TRBV5-6 to TRBJ2-1, with 7 bases lining up with TRBD1. Germline values: CDR1 SGHDT, CDR2 YYEEEE. This CDR3 spans 13 amino acids. In DNA form, the CDR3 reads TGTGCCAGCAGCTGGGGGACAGCCAATGAGCGGTTCTTC. Protein product: CASSWGTANERFF.

Worth noting for this clonotype: This sequence may be a read error, since a much larger clone differs from it by one base. CDR3: CASSTPSLEQFF. CDR3 DNA: TGTGCCAGCAGTACGCCCAGCCTGGAGCAGTTCTTC. The chain carries TRBV27 and TRBJ2-1, with unresolved D. CDR3 length: 12 amino acids. Germline values: CDR1 MNHEY, CDR2 SMNVEV (reference sequence). Trimming pared 5 bases from V and 10 bases from J, leaving 12 bases between.

This clonotype came up once. The chain couples TRBV30 to TRBJ2-1; 8 bases match TRBD2. The V gene end was trimmed by 4 bases and the J gene end by 5 bases; junction bases not matched to a gene: 10. From germline, CDR1 is GTSNPN and CDR2 SVGIG (reference sequence). This CDR3 has 15 residues. As DNA, the CDR3 is TGTGCCTGGACGCCCATCGGGAGGGGGAACAATGAGCAGTTCTTC. It encodes CAWTPIGRGNNEQFF. Complete variable domain (other parts from reference TRBV30 and TRBJ2-1): SQTIHQWPATLVQPVGSPLSLECTVEGTSNPNLYWYRQAAGRGLQLLFYSVGIGQISSEVPQNLSASRPQDRQFILSSKKLLLSDSGFYLCAWTPIGRGNNEQFFGPGTRLTVL.

This clonotype has ten or more counts. This sequence may be a read error, since a much larger clone differs from it by one base. V gene TRBV7-8 combines with J gene TRBJ2-5; 8 bases map to TRBD1. Germline CDR1 is SGHVS and CDR2 is FQNEAQ. The length of the CDR3 is 15 residues. The CDR3 DNA sequence: TGTGCCAGCAGCCACCGGACAGGGAGGCAAGAGACCCAGCACTTC. Translation: CASSHRTGRQETQHF.

This sequence joins TRBV7-2 and TRBJ2-7; 8 bases match TRBD2. Looked up from germline, CDR1 is SGHTA and CDR2 is FQGNSA. The CDR3 sequence is 15 residues long. The CDR3 region is CASSLVSGEIYERYV. The CDR3 DNA reads as TGCGCCAGCAGCTTAGTTAGCGGGGAGATTTACGAGCGGTACGTC.

The sample holds many counts of this clonotype. This rearrangement joins TRBV30 to TRBJ1-3; D is unresolved. The V gene's germline CDR1 is GTSNPN and CDR2 SVGIG (reference sequence). The CDR3 contains 16 residues. V was shortened by 0 bases and J by 2 bases, with 14 bases between the two germline ends. In DNA, the CDR3 is TGTGCCTGGAGTGTTGGAGGTAGGAGAGCTGGAAACACCATATATTTT. This translates into CAWSVGGRRAGNTIYF.

This clonotype was seen at least ten times. CDR3 DNA: TGTGCCAGCAGTCCTTTTAGGGGGGCGCAGTACTTC. Translation gives CASSPFRGAQYF. The chain combines TRBV6-1 with TRBJ2-7, with D tentatively TRBD1 or TRBD2 (6 bases each). CDR3 length equals 12 residues. From germline, CDR1 is MNHNS and CDR2 SASEGT. The V and J ends lost 5 bases and 9 bases respectively, with 14 bases between them.

This clonotype was observed many times. CDR3 sequence reads: CASSVGTGGSSPLHF. The DNA for the CDR3 is TGTGCCAGCAGCGTAGGTACAGGGGGAAGTTCACCCCTCCACTTT. This chain links TRBV9 with TRBJ1-6, with 8 bases aligning to TRBD1. Trimming removed 0 bases from V and 9 bases from J; junction bases left unmatched: 5. Germline CDR1 reads SGDLS; CDR2 reads YYNGEE. The CDR3 length is 15 residues.

Ten or more counts support this clonotype. The V gene is TRBV6-5, the J gene TRBJ1-5, with TRBD1 identical over 8 bases. V dropped 5 bases and J dropped 5; count of bases not matched to a gene: 5. From germline, CDR1 is MNHEY and CDR2 SVGAGI. This CDR3 is 14 amino acids long. The CDR3 protein is CASSVQGAHQPQHF. The DNA for the CDR3 is TGTGCCAGCAGTGTGCAGGGGGCGCATCAGCCCCAGCATTTT.

This chain joins TRBV4-2 and TRBJ2-7; 15 positions match TRBD2. CDR1 is LGHNA and CDR2 is YNFKEQ in the germline V gene. The CDR3 is made up of 20 amino acids. The V and J ends lost 4 bases and 4 bases, in that order; junction bases with no gene match: 17. The CDR3 sequence is CASSRPSIGLAGGAWYEQYF. The CDR3 DNA is TGTGCCAGCAGCCGCCCGAGCATAGGACTAGCGGGGGGGGCCTGGTACGAGCAGTACTTC.

Of note for this clonotype: A much larger clone lies one base from this, so it may be a read error. The chain uses TRBV28 and TRBJ1-2; maybe TRBD1 (5 bases). In germline, CDR1 is MDHEN, CDR2 SYDVKM. This CDR3 comprises 13 residues. DNA of the CDR3: TGTGCCAGCAGTTTGGGGGGGGACTATGGCTACATCTTC. As protein: CASSLGGDYGYIF.

J is TRBJ1-5 and V is TRBV6-5, with TRBD1 as a possible D gene (6 bases). The CDR3 sequence is 15 residues long. In germline, CDR1 is MNHEY, CDR2 SVGAGI. V shed 5 bases and J shed 1 base, with 12 bases lying between them. CDR3 sequence: CASSHLGASNQPQHF. The CDR3 DNA sequence: TGTGCCAGCAGTCACTTGGGGGCCAGCAATCAGCCCCAGCATTTT.

This clonotype was recorded many times. V gene TRBV6-1 combines with J gene TRBJ1-2, with a tentative D call TRBD1 (5 bases). Between the trimmed V and J ends, which lost 5 bases and 0 bases, there was a span of 7 bases. The CDR3 consists of 13 residues. Germline CDR1 and CDR2: MNHNS and SASEGT. The CDR3: CASSRGSNYGYTF. In nucleotides, the CDR3 is TGTGCCAGCAGTAGGGGTTCTAACTATGGCTACACCTTC.

Worth noting for this clonotype: This may come from a read error, since a much larger clone is one base off. The chain has TRBV5-1 and TRBJ2-4; TRBD1 matches at 9 bases. The ends lost 4 bases at V and 13 bases at J; junction bases unmatched: 15. This CDR3 region has 15 residues. Germline CDR1 reads SGHRS; CDR2 reads YFSETQ. CDR3 residues: CASSDTGGSYNEQYF. CDR3 sequence (DNA): TGCGCCAGCAGCGATACAGGGGGCTCCTACAATGAGCAGTACTTC. Full variable domain (rest looked up from reference TRBV5-1 and TRBJ2-4): KAGVTQTPRYLIKTRGQQVTLSCSPISGHRSVSWYQQTPGQGLQFLFEYFSETQRNKGNFPGRFSGRQFSNSRSEMNVSTLELGDSALYLCASSDTGGSYNEQYFGAGTRLSVL.